One and the same sample provided the 2 T cell receptor beta chains below, sequenced in a study of control samples from healthy donors and cancer patients. TCRdb keeps only in-frame clones here, not all; method: immunoSEQ multiplex PCR. The sample gives some 79,000 clones, roughly 87% of which show up once; about 4% is in the top ten. Sequenced: blood. The source of these receptors is a woman in her forties or fifties in good health.

V usage is TRBV7-9 and J usage is TRBJ2-3; D is uncertain. CDR3 length: 15 residues. The V end lost 3 bases, the J end lost 6 bases, and 16 bases lay between the germline ends. Per the germline V gene, CDR1 is SEHNR and CDR2 is FQNEAQ (reference sequence). In DNA form, the CDR3 reads TGTGCCAGCAGCTTCTCTAACCTGCGAGGTGATACGCAGTATTTT. The encoded protein is CASSFSNLRGDTQYF.

This chain joins TRBV28 and TRBJ2-6, with unresolved D. The CDR3 loop spans 15 amino acids. V lost 1 base, J lost 2 bases, and 6 bases lay in between. Per the germline V gene, CDR1 is MDHEN and CDR2 is SYDVKM. As DNA, the CDR3 is TGTGCCAGCAGTTTATTTGGGACTGGGGCCAACGTCCTGACTTTC. Protein sequence: CASSLFGTGANVLTF. The entire variable domain, with the rest obtained from reference TRBV28 and TRBJ2-6, is as follows: DVKVTQSSRYLVKRTGEKVFLECVQDMDHENMFWYRQDPGLGLRLIYFSYDVKMKEKGDIPEGYSVSREKKERFSLILESASTNQTSMYLCASSLFGTGANVLTFGAGSRLTVL.